These 22 T cell receptor beta chains originate from one sample sequenced in a study of post-analysis software for immune sequencing data. These receptors have no known antigen. Sequencing libraries made from TCR beta cDNA carried unique molecular identifiers. MiXCR was run by TCRdb on the PCR reads, yielding one entry per CDR3 protein. This sample carries hundreds of thousands of distinct CDR3 sequences, around 27% of them seen once, and the ten largest clones take roughly 0.57%. Study-wide findings and caveats: Roughly five TRBV segments were significantly more frequent in patients than in controls. TRBV5-6, TRBV5-1 and TRBV20-1 were among these segments.

What was sequenced was blood. Every receptor here comes from a girl aged 5 to 17 with multiple sclerosis.

This clonotype has just a few counts. The chain combines TRBV29-1 with TRBJ1-1; TRBD1 matches at 8 bases. J gave up 0 bases and V 7 bases, and 7 bases lay outside the gene matches. CDR1 SQVTM and CDR2 ANQGSEA come from the germline V gene. The CDR3 length is 14 residues. The CDR3 DNA follows: TGCAGCGGCGCTAGGACAGGGATGAACACTGAAGCTTTCTTT. This sequence encodes CSGARTGMNTEAFF.

This clonotype was detected a few times. The chain couples TRBV4-1 to TRBJ2-1, with D perhaps matching TRBD1 (5 bases). V lost 4 bases and J 4 bases, leaving 20 bases between the germline ends. In germline, CDR1 is MGHRA, CDR2 YSYEKL. The CDR3 contains 17 residues. DNA for the CDR3: TGCGCCAGCAGCCTAAGAGTGGGGCAGACGGTATACAATGAGCAGTTCTTC. Protein: CASSLRVGQTVYNEQFF.

This clonotype has just a few counts. The chain combines TRBV6-4 with TRBJ2-3; 7 bases map to TRBD1. CDR1 MRHNA and CDR2 SNTAGT come from the germline V gene. V shed 3 bases, J shed 4 bases, and the junction held 4 bases outside the gene matches. The CDR3 runs to 14 residues. Here the CDR3 DNA reads TGTGCCAGCAGTGATAGGCAGGGGGCAGATACGCAGTATTTT. Its protein is CASSDRQGADTQYF.

The chain recombines TRBV7-2 with TRBJ1-4; no definite D call. Trimming removed 0 bases at V and 2 bases at J, with 10 bases between. The CDR3 has 16 residues. Germline V lookup: CDR1 SGHTA, CDR2 FQGNSA. The CDR3 region has the DNA TGTGCCAGCAGCTTAGCGCCTCCCCCCACTAATGAAAAACTGTTTTTT. Its translation is CASSLAPPPTNEKLFF.

This chain links TRBV11-3 with TRBJ1-4; 10 bases match TRBD1. V was clipped by 4 bases and J by 8 bases; unmatched bases: 7. This CDR3 is 15 amino acids long. CDR1 and CDR2 from the germline V gene are SGHNT and YENEEA. The CDR3, as DNA: TGTGCCAGCAGCTATGCGGGACAGGGGAAGGAAAAACTGTTTTTT. Translation gives CASSYAGQGKEKLFF.

The J gene is TRBJ2-4, the V gene TRBV7-2, with D maybe TRBD2 (5 bases). The CDR3 spans 15 residues. Germline CDR1 and CDR2: SGHTA and FQGNSA. The ends were cut back, 1 base at V and 2 bases at J, with 9 bases in the middle. CDR3 coding DNA: TGTGCCAGCAGCTTAGTAGAGGGTTCCAAAAACATTCAGTACTTC. Translated, it gives CASSLVEGSKNIQYF. Full variable domain (rest looked up from reference TRBV7-2 and TRBJ2-4): GAGVSQSPSNKVTEKGKDVELRCDPISGHTALYWYRQSLGQGLEFLIYFQGNSAPDKSGLPSDRFSAERTGGSVSTLTIQRTQQEDSAVYLCASSLVEGSKNIQYFGAGTRLSVL.

This clonotype was found a few times. The genes are TRBV7-2 and TRBJ1-5, with D possibly being TRBD1 (6 bases). The V gene's germline CDR1 is SGHTA and CDR2 FQGNSA. CDR3 size: 14 residues. Deletions cut 6 bases from V and 5 bases from J, with 14 bases between. This CDR3 reads CASSQGQRYQPQHF. DNA of the CDR3: TGTGCCAGCAGTCAAGGACAGCGGTATCAGCCCCAGCATTTT.

In this sample, this clonotype turned up a few times. The chain carries TRBV4-1 and TRBJ1-2; D is perhaps TRBD1 (5 bases). Trimming took 0 bases from V and 8 from J, leaving 16 bases between them. The CDR3 sequence is 15 residues long. CDR1 and CDR2 (germline): MGHRA, YSYEKL. The CDR3 loop is CASSQEPGHFGGYTF. CDR3 in DNA: TGCGCCAGCAGCCAAGAGCCGGGGCACTTTGGCGGCTACACCTTC.

Comment on this clonotype: Germline is not matched at one junction end, which may reflect a read error. The genes are TRBV12-3 or TRBV12-4 and TRBJ2-7; 8 bases agree with TRBD1. This CDR3 comprises 15 residues. The CDR3 region is CANSLGAGGAYEQYF. Written as DNA, the CDR3 is TGTGCCAACAGTTTAGGGGCAGGGGGCGCCTACGAGCAGTACTTC.

The chain links TRBV29-1 to TRBJ1-1; 8 bases map to TRBD1. Germline V gene sequence: CDR1 SQVTM, CDR2 ANQGSEA. The CDR3 extends over 12 amino acids. The V and J ends lost 4 bases and 10 bases, in that order; junction bases with no gene match: 8. CDR3 in DNA: TGCAGCGTTGTACAGGGGGTCCTTACAGCTTTCTTT. Protein: CSVVQGVLTAFF.

This clonotype has at least ten counts. The genes are TRBV20-1 and TRBJ2-7; D remains ambiguous. The CDR3 runs 14 residues. Trimming shortened V by 3 bases and J by 2 bases, and 14 bases separated the two germline ends. CDR1 is DFQATT and CDR2 is SNEGSKA in the germline V gene (reference sequence). The CDR3: CSASSRTAPYEQYF. In DNA, the CDR3 is TGCAGTGCTAGTTCCAGGACGGCCCCCTACGAGCAGTACTTC.

V and J are TRBV7-2 and TRBJ2-1; a possible D gene is TRBD2 (5 bases). CDR1 and CDR2 (germline): SGHTA, FQGNSA. CDR3 size: 14 residues. Trimming left V 5 bases short and J 1 base short, with 9 bases between. CDR3: CASSGSPSYNEQFF. The CDR3 bases are TGTGCCAGCAGCGGGAGCCCATCCTACAATGAGCAGTTCTTC.

A few counts support this clonotype. The chain combines TRBV5-1 with TRBJ2-7; 9 bases agree with TRBD1. The V and J ends lost 2 bases and 6 bases, in that order; junction bases with no gene match: 9. Germline CDR1 SGHRS, CDR2 YFSETQ. The CDR3 has 15 residues. In DNA form, the CDR3 reads TGCGCCAGCAGCTTTCCACAGGGGGCGCATACCGAGCAGTACTTC. The encoded protein is CASSFPQGAHTEQYF.

The chain uses TRBV12-5 and TRBJ2-5, with a possible D match to TRBD2 (5 bases). Trimming took off 6 bases at V and 3 bases at J, with 17 bases between the two ends. The CDR3 is made up of 15 amino acids. Germline V gene data show CDR1 as LGHNT and CDR2 as FRNRAP. This CDR3 reads CASGPPGENKETQYF. DNA of the CDR3: TGTGCTAGTGGCCCCCCCGGGGAGAACAAAGAGACCCAGTACTTC.

The chain is built from TRBV6-5 and TRBJ1-1, with unresolved D. The CDR3 contains 12 residues. Per germline, CDR1 MNHEY and CDR2 SVGAGI. Trimming removed 4 bases at V and 4 bases at J, with 7 bases between. The CDR3 reads CASSSNPTEAFF. CDR3 bases: TGTGCCAGCAGTTCGAACCCCACTGAAGCTTTCTTT.

To note about this clonotype: One end of the junction varies from germline; a read error may be responsible. This chain uses TRBV7-2 with TRBJ2-5; 9 nucleotides agree with TRBD2. The CDR3 covers 15 residues. The germline gives CDR1 SGHTA, CDR2 FQGNSA. The CDR3 spells CASSLDGLAMETRYF. The CDR3 DNA follows: TGTGCCAGCAGCTTAGATGGACTAGCGATGGAGACCCGGTACTTC.

The chain recombines TRBV29-1 with TRBJ1-4; D is uncertain. This CDR3 contains 14 residues. Germline V gene data show CDR1 as SQVTM and CDR2 as ANQGSEA. The V gene lost 6 bases and the J gene lost 2 bases, with 13 bases spanning the gap. The CDR3 reads CSVRGPGTNEKLFF. The CDR3 coding sequence is TGCAGCGTCCGCGGACCGGGGACTAATGAAAAACTGTTTTTT.

In this sample, this clonotype turned up a few times. The CDR3 DNA follows: TGTGCCAGCAGTGAATCAGGGAGCGCTGAAGCTTTCTTT. Translation gives CASSESGSAEAFF. The chain carries TRBV2 and TRBJ1-1; possible D gene TRBD1, 5 bases. V was cut by 2 bases and J by 6 bases, with 10 bases left in between. Germline CDR1 and CDR2: SNHLY and FYNNEI. The CDR3 extends over 13 amino acids.

This rearrangement joins TRBV6-5 to TRBJ2-5; D gene uncertain. The CDR3 contains 15 residues. Trimming pared 2 bases from V and 2 bases from J, leaving 12 bases between. CDR1 MNHEY and CDR2 SVGAGI come from the germline V gene. CDR3 DNA sequence: TGTGCCAGCAGTTACACGACAAGGCCGCAAGAGACCCAGTACTTC. It is translated as CASSYTTRPQETQYF.

This clonotype has just a few counts. This chain joins TRBV7-8 and TRBJ2-1; D is uncertain. V was cut by 1 base and J by 10 bases, with 11 bases left in between. The germline V gene encodes CDR1 SGHVS and CDR2 FQNEAQ. The CDR3 consists of 13 residues. The CDR3 coding sequence is TGTGCCAGCAGCTTAGAGCGCACGAGAGAGCAGTTCTTC. It is translated as CASSLERTREQFF.

The rearrangement links TRBV7-2 to TRBJ2-1; 8 bases fit TRBD1. This CDR3 region has 16 residues. J gave up 4 bases and V 0 bases, and 5 bases lay outside the gene matches. Germline CDR1 and CDR2: SGHTA and FQGNSA. Here the CDR3 DNA reads TGTGCCAGCAGCTTAGCGGCAGGGGGCAGATACAATGAGCAGTTCTTC. This translates into CASSLAAGGRYNEQFF. The complete variable domain, with remaining parts taken from reference TRBV7-2 and TRBJ2-1, reads GAGVSQSPSNKVTEKGKDVELRCDPISGHTALYWYRQSLGQGLEFLIYFQGNSAPDKSGLPSDRFSAERTGGSVSTLTIQRTQQEDSAVYLCASSLAAGGRYNEQFFGPGTRLTVL.

The rearrangement uses TRBV20-1 and TRBJ2-1; 7 nucleotides align to TRBD1. The germline gives CDR1 DFQATT, CDR2 SNEGSKA (reference sequence). V was clipped by 0 bases and J by 4 bases; unmatched bases: 6. The CDR3 has 15 residues. CDR3 amino acids: CSARDTQGVYNEQFF. The CDR3 region has the DNA TGCAGTGCTAGAGATACCCAGGGGGTATACAATGAGCAGTTCTTC.